This TCR beta chain was sequenced during a study of CXCR3-negative and CXCR3-positive naive CD8 T cells. Findings of the study overall: CXCR3-positive naive cells carried more hydrophobic TRB CDR3s than CXCR3-negative naive cells did. Diversity in memory CD8+ cells fell much lower than the comparably high levels seen in both naive subsets. Naive CXCR3-positive and CXCR3-negative cells shared similar TRBV-TRBJ usage, unlike memory cells.

The TRB libraries of cDNA were built by UMI-labeled 5' RACE. TCRdb processed the 5' RACE reads again and assigns one entry to each CDR3 protein, with no DNA. Recorded for this sample: more than 75,000 distinct CDR3 sequences. With regard to this clonotype: What it binds is unknown.

The CDR3 is made up of 15 amino acids. In germline, CDR1 is SQVTM, CDR2 ANQGSEA. Within the CD8+ T cell compartment, naive cells were CD45RO-CCR7+CD27+CD95-. The chain combines TRBV29-1 with TRBJ2-3; TCRdb names TRBD1, which stays unverified in the absence of DNA. The source material was naive CXCR3+ CD8+ T cells from blood. Subset specified: CD45RO-CCR7+CD27+CD95- naive CD8+ T cells expressing CXCR3 (TNR3+). This sequence originates from a human donor in good health. Some clones in this sample may be carry-over from other donors' samples. This CDR3 is CSVSGTGFSTDTQYF.